This T cell receptor (beta chain) was obtained from a study of T-cell reconstitution after alpha-beta-depleted transplantation in children. The study, taken as a whole, reports: Recipient T cells and thymic progenitors that survived were the source of the high TCRbeta diversity seen at day 60 in some patients. Diversity and T-cell counts at one year after transplant derived mostly from new T cells. Alpha-beta T cells about two months after transplant reportedly derived from several hundred expanded graft clones.

Unique molecular identifiers were incorporated into the prepared TCRbeta library. TCRdb re-analysed the PCR reads in MiXCR, keeping a single row per CDR3 protein. The top ten clones hold around 18% of a sample with around 140,000 distinct CDR3 sequences, 8.8% of them seen once. V lost 3 bases and J lost 4; bases outside the gene matches: 6. The CDR3 loop spans 14 amino acids. Germline CDR1 is SNHLY and CDR2 is FYNNEI. Comment on this clonotype: The antigen remains unidentified.

The chain couples TRBV2 to TRBJ2-7; TRBD2 matches at 7 bases. The source material was PBMCs, mostly from graft donor cells, sampled 180 days after TCRalphabeta/CD19-depleted stem cell transplant. This receptor was taken from a female patient aged 2-15 years who had a stem cell transplant for congenital amegakaryocytic thrombocytopenia, so the T cells may come from the graft donor. CDR3 in DNA: TGTGCCAGCAGTGACCAAGCGGGGTTGTACGAGCAGTACTTC. Amino acids: CASSDQAGLYEQYF.